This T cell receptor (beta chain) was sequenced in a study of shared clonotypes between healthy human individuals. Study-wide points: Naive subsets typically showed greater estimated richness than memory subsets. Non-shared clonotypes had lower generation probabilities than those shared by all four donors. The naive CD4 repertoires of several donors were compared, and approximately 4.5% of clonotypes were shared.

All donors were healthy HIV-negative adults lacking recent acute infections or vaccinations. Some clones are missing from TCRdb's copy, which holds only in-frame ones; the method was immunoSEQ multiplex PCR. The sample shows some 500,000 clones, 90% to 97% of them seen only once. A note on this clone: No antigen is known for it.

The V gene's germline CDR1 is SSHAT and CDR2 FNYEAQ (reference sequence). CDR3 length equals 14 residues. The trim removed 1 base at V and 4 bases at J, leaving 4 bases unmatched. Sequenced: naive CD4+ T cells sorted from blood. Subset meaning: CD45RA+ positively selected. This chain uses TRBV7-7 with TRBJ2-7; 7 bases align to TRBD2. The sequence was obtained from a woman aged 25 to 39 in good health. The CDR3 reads CASSLVGGSYEQYF. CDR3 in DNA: TGTGCCAGCAGCTTAGTGGGCGGGAGTTACGAGCAGTACTTC.